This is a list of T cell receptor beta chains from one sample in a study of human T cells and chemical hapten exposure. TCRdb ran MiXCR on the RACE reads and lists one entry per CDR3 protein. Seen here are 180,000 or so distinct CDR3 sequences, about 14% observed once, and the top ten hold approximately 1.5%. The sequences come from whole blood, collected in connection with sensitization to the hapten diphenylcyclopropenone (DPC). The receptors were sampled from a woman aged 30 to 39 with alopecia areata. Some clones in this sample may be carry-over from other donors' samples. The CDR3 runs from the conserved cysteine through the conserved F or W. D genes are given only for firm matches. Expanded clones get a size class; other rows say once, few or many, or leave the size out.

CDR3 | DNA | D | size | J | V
CASNPTGVLSYEQYF | TGTGCCAGCAACCCCACAGGGGTCCTCTCCTACGAGCAGTACTTC | TRBD1 | few | TRBJ2-7 | TRBV28
CASSHVPNTGELFF | TGTGCCAGCAGCCATGTCCCGAACACCGGGGAGCTGTTTTTT | . | few | TRBJ2-2 | TRBV3-1
CASSYPGAGTGELFF | TGTGCCAGCAGCTATCCCGGAGCTGGGACCGGGGAGCTGTTTTTT | . | few | TRBJ2-2 | TRBV7-2
CSARDWNWARVVYNSPLHF | TGCAGTGCTAGAGATTGGAATTGGGCCCGGGTCGTGTATAATTCACCCCTCCACTTT | . | few | TRBJ1-6 | TRBV20-1
CASSVGGEVNSPLHF | TGTGCCAGCAGCGTAGGTGGGGAGGTTAATTCACCCCTCCACTTT | . | . | TRBJ1-6 | TRBV9
CSVSPGGTDTQYF | TGCAGCGTCTCCCCCGGGGGCACGGATACGCAGTATTTT | . | . | TRBJ2-3 | TRBV29-1
CASSIPTSGLVRGTQYF | TGTGCCAGCAGCATCCCGACTAGCGGTTTAGTTCGAGGGACCCAGTACTTC | TRBD2 | . | TRBJ2-5 | TRBV7-2
CASIERTAGPLHF | TGTGCCAGCATTGAGCGAACCGCCGGCCCCCTCCACTTT | . | . | TRBJ1-6 | TRBV28
CASSQGTDYEQYF | TGCGCCAGCAGCCAAGGAACCGACTACGAGCAGTACTTC | . | many | TRBJ2-7 | TRBV4-3
CASRPYLKGADGQPQHF | TGCGCCAGCAGGCCCTATCTTAAGGGGGCAGACGGCCAGCCCCAGCATTTT | TRBD1 | few | TRBJ1-5 | TRBV4-3
CARYDRPYGYTF | TGTGCCCGATACGACAGACCCTATGGCTACACCTTC | . | . | TRBJ1-2 | TRBV30
CASSLMTGPREETQYF | TGTGCCAGCAGTTTAATGACAGGGCCTCGAGAAGAGACCCAGTACTTC | TRBD1 | . | TRBJ2-5 | TRBV28
CASSLGSRGSALHF | TGTGCCAGCAGCTTAGGGTCTCGGGGTTCGGCCCTCCACTTT | . | . | TRBJ1-6 | TRBV7-2
CASSLQVRNTEAFF | TGTGCCAGCAGCTTACAGGTGCGGAACACTGAAGCTTTCTTT | . | many | TRBJ1-1 | TRBV12-3/TRBV12-4
CASSLYDGRSTGELFF | TGCGCCAGCAGCCTCTACGACGGACGGAGCACCGGGGAGCTGTTTTTT | . | . | TRBJ2-2 | TRBV4-3
CASSLGGRGETQYF | TGTGCCAGCAGCTTAGGGGGCAGGGGAGAGACCCAGTACTTC | . | few | TRBJ2-5 | TRBV7-8
CASSYISQPQHF | TGTGCCAGCAGTTATATCAGTCAGCCCCAGCATTTT | . | many | TRBJ1-5 | TRBV19
CASSLSGTGRNQPQHF | TGTGCCAGCAGTTTATCCGGGACAGGGCGCAATCAGCCCCAGCATTTT | TRBD1 | few | TRBJ1-5 | TRBV6-2/TRBV6-3
CSVERGEGRNEQFF | TGCAGCGTTGAGCGGGGGGAGGGCCGAAATGAGCAGTTCTTC | TRBD2 | . | TRBJ2-1 | TRBV29-1
CASTFWTGSSGANVLTF | TGTGCCAGCACCTTCTGGACAGGTTCCTCTGGGGCCAACGTCCTGACTTTC | TRBD1 | many | TRBJ2-6 | TRBV7-3
CSVPSGAHNEQFF | TGCAGCGTCCCTAGCGGAGCACACAATGAGCAGTTCTTC | TRBD2 | . | TRBJ2-1 | TRBV29-1
CSASIPSGRTSTDTQYF | TGCAGTGCTAGTATCCCTAGCGGGAGAACTAGCACAGATACGCAGTATTTT | TRBD2 | . | TRBJ2-3 | TRBV20-1
CASSGTAINSPLHF | TGTGCCAGCAGCGGGACAGCGATTAATTCACCCCTCCACTTT | TRBD1 | many | TRBJ1-6 | TRBV6-5
CASSWGPNNEQFF | TGCGCCAGCAGCTGGGGTCCTAACAATGAGCAGTTCTTC | . | . | TRBJ2-1 | TRBV5-1
CASSLTGQLMNTEAFF | TGTGCCAGCAGTTTAACGGGACAGTTAATGAACACTGAAGCTTTCTTT | TRBD1 | many | TRBJ1-1 | TRBV27
CASSSGQGGNQPQHF | TGTGCCAGCAGCTCAGGACAGGGGGGCAATCAGCCCCAGCATTTT | TRBD1 | few | TRBJ1-5 | TRBV28
CASSQDGGIRPDSYEQYF | TGTGCCAGCAGCCAAGATGGCGGGATAAGGCCCGACTCCTACGAGCAGTACTTC | . | . | TRBJ2-7 | TRBV4-2
CASSRDGYTEAFF | TGTGCCAGCAGCAGAGACGGATACACTGAAGCTTTCTTT | . | few | TRBJ1-1 | TRBV7-2
CASRTGVGNQPQHF | TGTGCCAGCAGGACAGGGGTAGGCAATCAGCCCCAGCATTTT | TRBD1 | . | TRBJ1-5 | TRBV6-1
CASTTGTGAYEQYF | TGTGCCAGCACCACCGGGACAGGGGCCTACGAGCAGTACTTC | TRBD1 | . | TRBJ2-7 | TRBV28
CASSSYRQSQSYEQYF | TGTGCCAGCAGCTCATACCGACAGAGCCAAAGCTACGAGCAGTACTTC | . | many | TRBJ2-7 | TRBV5-4
CASSLERSGHSSAFF | TGTGCCAGCAGCTTAGAACGTTCGGGGCATTCTTCGGCTTTCTTT | . | few | TRBJ1-1 | TRBV7-8
CASSVAWATEAFF | TGTGCCAGCAGCGTAGCGTGGGCCACTGAAGCTTTCTTT | . | . | TRBJ1-1 | TRBV9
CASSRAGVAYEQYF | TGTGCCAGCAGTCGAGCGGGAGTGGCGTACGAGCAGTACTTC | TRBD2 | few | TRBJ2-7 | TRBV25-1
CASREQGGHTEAFF | TGTGCCAGCAGAGAACAGGGTGGGCACACTGAAGCTTTCTTT | . | many | TRBJ1-1 | TRBV5-5
CASSLATASGGSSSYNEQFF | TGTGCCAGCAGCTTAGCGACGGCTAGCGGGGGGTCAAGCTCCTACAATGAGCAGTTCTTC | TRBD2 | . | TRBJ2-1 | TRBV7-2
CASSQELGHQGQGAPLHF | TGTGCCAGCAGCCAAGAACTTGGCCACCAGGGCCAAGGGGCACCCCTCCACTTT | . | many | TRBJ1-6 | TRBV4-2
CASSQIPVSKATNEKLFF | TGTGCCAGCTCACAGATTCCAGTCTCGAAGGCAACTAATGAAAAACTGTTTTTT | . | few | TRBJ1-4 | TRBV18
CASSQSDRGEGKLFF | TGTGCCAGCAGCCAATCGGACAGGGGGGAGGGAAAACTGTTTTTT | TRBD1 | many | TRBJ1-4 | TRBV4-2
CADRTGAVDGYTF | TGTGCCGACAGGACAGGGGCGGTCGATGGCTACACCTTC | TRBD1 | many | TRBJ1-2 | TRBV6-2/TRBV6-3
CASSYSNLAGADTQYF | TGTGCCAGCAGTTACTCGAATCTAGCGGGCGCAGATACGCAGTATTTT | TRBD2 | . | TRBJ2-3 | TRBV6-2/TRBV6-3
CATSGGPRDEQFF | TGTGCCACCAGTGGTGGCCCGAGGGATGAGCAGTTCTTC | . | few | TRBJ2-1 | TRBV24-1
CASSFQALRDTEAFF | TGCGCCAGCAGCTTCCAGGCTCTCCGGGACACTGAAGCTTTCTTT | . | . | TRBJ1-1 | TRBV5-1